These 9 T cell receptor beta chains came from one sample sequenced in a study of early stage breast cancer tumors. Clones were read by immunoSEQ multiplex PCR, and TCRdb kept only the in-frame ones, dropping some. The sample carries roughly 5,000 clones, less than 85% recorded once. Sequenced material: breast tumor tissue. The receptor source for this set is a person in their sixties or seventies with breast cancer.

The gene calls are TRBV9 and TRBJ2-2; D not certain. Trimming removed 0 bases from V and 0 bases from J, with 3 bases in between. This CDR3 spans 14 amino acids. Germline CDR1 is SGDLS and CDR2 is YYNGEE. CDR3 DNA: TGTGCCAGCAGCGTAGCGGCGAACACCGGGGAGCTGTTTTTT. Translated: CASSVAANTGELFF.

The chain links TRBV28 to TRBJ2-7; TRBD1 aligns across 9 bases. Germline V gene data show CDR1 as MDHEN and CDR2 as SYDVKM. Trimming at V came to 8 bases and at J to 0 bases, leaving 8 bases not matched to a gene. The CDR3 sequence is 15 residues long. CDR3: CASGGKTGGSYEQYF. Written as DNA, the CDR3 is TGTGCCAGCGGGGGAAAGACAGGGGGCTCCTACGAGCAGTACTTC.

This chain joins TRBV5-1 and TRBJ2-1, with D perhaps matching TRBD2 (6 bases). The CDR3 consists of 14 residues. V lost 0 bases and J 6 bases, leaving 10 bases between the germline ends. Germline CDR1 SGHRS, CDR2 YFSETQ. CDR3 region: CASSLAGDSNEQFF. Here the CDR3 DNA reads TGCGCCAGCAGCTTGGCGGGGGATTCCAATGAGCAGTTCTTC.

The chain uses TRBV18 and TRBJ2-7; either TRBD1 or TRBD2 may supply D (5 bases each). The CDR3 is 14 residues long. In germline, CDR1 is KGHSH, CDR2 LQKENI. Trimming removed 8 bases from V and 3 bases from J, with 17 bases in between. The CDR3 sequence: CASTPRPGSYEQYF. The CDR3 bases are TGTGCCAGCACCCCCCGTCCAGGGAGCTACGAGCAGTACTTC.

CDR3 region: CATSRDRETQYF. In DNA form, the CDR3 reads TGTGCCACCAGCAGAGATCGGGAGACCCAGTACTTC. The V gene is TRBV15, the J gene TRBJ2-5; no clear D. The V end was cut by 0 bases, the J end by 5 bases, with 4 bases between. The CDR3 spans 12 residues. Germline V CDR1 and CDR2: LNHNV, YYDKDF (reference sequence).

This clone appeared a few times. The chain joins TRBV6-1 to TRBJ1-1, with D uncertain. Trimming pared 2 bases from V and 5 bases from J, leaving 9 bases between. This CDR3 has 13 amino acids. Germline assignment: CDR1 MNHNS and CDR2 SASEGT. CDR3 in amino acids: CASSEQVGTEAFF. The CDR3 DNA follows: TGTGCCAGCAGTGAACAGGTCGGGACTGAAGCTTTCTTT.

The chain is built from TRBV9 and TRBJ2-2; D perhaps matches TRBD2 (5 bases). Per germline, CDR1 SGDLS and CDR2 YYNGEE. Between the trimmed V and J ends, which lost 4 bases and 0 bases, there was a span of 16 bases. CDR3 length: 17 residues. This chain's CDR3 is CASSPWDQRTNTGELFF. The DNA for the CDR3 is TGTGCCAGCAGCCCTTGGGATCAGCGGACGAACACCGGGGAGCTGTTTTTT.

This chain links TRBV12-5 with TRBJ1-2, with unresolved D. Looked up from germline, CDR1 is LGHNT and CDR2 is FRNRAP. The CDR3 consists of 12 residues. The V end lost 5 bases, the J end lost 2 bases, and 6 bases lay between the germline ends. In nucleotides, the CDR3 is TGTGCTAGTGGTGCCTCGAACTATGGCTACACCTTC. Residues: CASGASNYGYTF.

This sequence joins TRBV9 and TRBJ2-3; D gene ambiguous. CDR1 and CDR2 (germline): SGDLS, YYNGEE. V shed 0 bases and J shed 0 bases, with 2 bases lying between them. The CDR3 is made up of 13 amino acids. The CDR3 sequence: CASSVDSTDTQYF. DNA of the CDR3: TGTGCCAGCAGCGTAGACAGCACAGATACGCAGTATTTT.